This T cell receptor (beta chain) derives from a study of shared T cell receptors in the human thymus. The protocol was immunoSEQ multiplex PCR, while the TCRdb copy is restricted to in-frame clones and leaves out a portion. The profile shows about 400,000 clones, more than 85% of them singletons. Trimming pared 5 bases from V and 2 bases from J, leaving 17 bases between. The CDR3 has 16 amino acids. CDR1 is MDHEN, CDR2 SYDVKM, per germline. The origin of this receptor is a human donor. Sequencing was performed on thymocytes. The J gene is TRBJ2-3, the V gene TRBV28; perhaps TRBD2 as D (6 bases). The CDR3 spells CASSTSGTSFTDTQYF. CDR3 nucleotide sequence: TGTGCCAGCAGTACCTCCGGGACTTCATTCACAGATACGCAGTATTTT. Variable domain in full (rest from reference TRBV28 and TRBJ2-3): DVKVTQSSRYLVKRTGEKVFLECVQDMDHENMFWYRQDPGLGLRLIYFSYDVKMKEKGDIPEGYSVSREKKERFSLILESASTNQTSMYLCASSTSGTSFTDTQYFGPGTRLTVL.